This TCR beta chain emerged from a study of human T cells and chemical hapten exposure (dated by TCRdb to the early 2020s). Concerning the study at large: For sensitization, 2% DPC in acetone was applied to a 2 cm by 2 cm area of upper inner arm skin. Throughout the roughly 23-week study period, patients were also given weekly therapeutic DPC doses on the scalp. Patch tests used Finn chambers with 0.01% DPC on the upper back, scored after 6 days by International Contact Dermatitis Research Group standards. Alopecia areata with under or over 50% scalp involvement, alopecia totalis and alopecia universalis were represented in the patient cohort, which was mostly female. Libraries were combined into a pool for sequencing, and differences in TCR yield between samples came mainly from small differences in library volumes within the pool. This study followed changes in the peripheral blood TCR repertoire in vivo during primary and secondary sensitization of alopecia patients to the hapten diphenylcyclopropenone (DPC). Blood samples were taken from patients before sensitization (week 0) and at 2, 6 and about 24 weeks after DPC sensitization. Twenty-nine alopecia patients gave blood for TCR sequencing at one to four time points (pre-sensitization, 2, 6 and 24 weeks).

Receptor libraries were prepared by RACE. The run used a NextSeq 500. During library preparation, unique molecular identifiers were attached to individual cDNA molecules so that TCRs could be counted in a quantitative, reproducible way. Each blood RNA sample was used to sequence both TCR alpha and TCR beta chains. The study's own analysis went as follows. Samples had a median of roughly 98,000 TCRs, with a range from roughly 20,000 to 690,600. The Decombinator software suite was used to annotate V, J and CDR3 in the TCR reads. To make PS versus PT1 abundance plots, every sample was subsampled to the same number of TCRs (28,000). Expanded TCRs were defined as absent before sensitization and observed at least eight times at the 2-week time point. Through fastp at Q25 and MiXCR, TCRdb rebuilt clones from the public reads, retaining in-frame beta chains. Each entry merges the rows of one CDR3 protein and shows their most common DNA and genes. The V and J calls and clone size come from TCRdb's table, not from the authors' own analysis. In this sample the table shows 80,000 to 100,000 distinct CDR3 sequences, 25% to 30% of which occur a single time. Over 9% of the sample comes from the top ten.

The time point label for this specimen denotes: patch test 3, about 24 weeks after DPC sensitization. Explained via the paper, the treatment or condition label denotes: therapeutic diphenylcyclopropenone sensitization with weekly scalp DPC. At every patch-test visit, the blood draw took place before the patch test was put on. Patients were eligible if aged 18 to 70, diagnosed with alopecia and judged suitable for DPC therapy, and pregnant patients were excluded. Total RNA was extracted from unfractionated whole blood collected in Tempus Blood RNA tubes. General study outcomes and caveats: The number of PT1 expanded TCRs positively correlated with patch test score, significant at thresholds 8, 16 and 32 but not 4. Compared with pre-sensitization or healthy control sets, expanded TCRs formed significantly more large CDR3 similarity clusters, which is consistent with antigen-driven responses. DPC sensitization did not change the number of TCRs with a frequency above 1 in 1000, and there was no evidence of changes in global repertoire structure. Repeated subsampling changed both the strength of the expansion versus patch-test correlation and the threshold at which the correlation became significant. Because all patients had alopecia, a presumed autoimmune disease, the immune response of the patients might differ from that of healthy individuals.

Comments on this clonotype: Its antigen remains unidentified. No quality values exist for individual bases; no much larger clone is one base distant.

Trimming removed 10 bases from V and 4 bases from J; the gene matches leave 11 bases unexplained. Measured from the cysteine to the phenylalanine, the CDR3 is 15 residues long. The sequence is cut down to CDR3 DNA, 45 bases in frame from base 1. The germline V gene encodes CDR1 MNHEY and CDR2 SVGAGI. The source of this sequence is a man between 40 and 49 years old with alopecia areata. Some clones in this sample may be carry-over from other donors' samples. This chain is built from TRBV6-5 and TRBJ1-5, with TRBD1 matching 9 junction bases. The sequencing here drew on whole blood, taken in connection with sensitization to the hapten diphenylcyclopropenone (DPC). The nucleotide sequence is TGTGCCACCTCCAGGACAGGGGCTCGGAATCAGCCCCAGCATTTT. Its translation is CATSRTGARNQPQHF.